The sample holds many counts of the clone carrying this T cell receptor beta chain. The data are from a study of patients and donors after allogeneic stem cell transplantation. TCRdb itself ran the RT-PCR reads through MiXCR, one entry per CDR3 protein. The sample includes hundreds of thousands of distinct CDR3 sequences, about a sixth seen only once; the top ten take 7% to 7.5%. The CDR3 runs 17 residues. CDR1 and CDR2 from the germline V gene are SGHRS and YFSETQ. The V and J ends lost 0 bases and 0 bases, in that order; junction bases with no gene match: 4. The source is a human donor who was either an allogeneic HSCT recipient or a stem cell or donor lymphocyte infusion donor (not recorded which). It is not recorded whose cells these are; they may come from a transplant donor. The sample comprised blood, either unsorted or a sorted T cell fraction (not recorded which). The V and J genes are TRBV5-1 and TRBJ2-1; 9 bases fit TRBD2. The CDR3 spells CASSLASSGGSYNEQFF. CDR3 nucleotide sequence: TGCGCCAGCAGCTTGGCCAGTAGCGGGGGCTCCTACAATGAGCAGTTCTTC.